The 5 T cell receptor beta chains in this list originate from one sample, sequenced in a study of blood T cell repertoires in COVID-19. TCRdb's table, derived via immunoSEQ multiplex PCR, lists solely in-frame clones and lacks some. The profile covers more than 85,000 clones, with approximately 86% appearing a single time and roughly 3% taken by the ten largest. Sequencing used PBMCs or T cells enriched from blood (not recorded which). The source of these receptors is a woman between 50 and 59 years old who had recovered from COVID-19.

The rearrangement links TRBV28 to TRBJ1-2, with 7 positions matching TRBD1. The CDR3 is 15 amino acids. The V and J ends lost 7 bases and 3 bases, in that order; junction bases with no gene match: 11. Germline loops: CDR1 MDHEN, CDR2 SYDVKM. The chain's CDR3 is CASTLGGQGDYGYTF. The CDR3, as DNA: TGTGCCAGCACCCTCGGCGGGCAGGGGGACTATGGCTACACCTTC.

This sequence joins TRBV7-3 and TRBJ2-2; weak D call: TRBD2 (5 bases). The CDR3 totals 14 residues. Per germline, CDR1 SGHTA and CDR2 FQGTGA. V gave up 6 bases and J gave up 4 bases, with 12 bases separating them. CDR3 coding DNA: TGTGCCAGCAGTCGGGCTCGGGGCACCGGGGAGCTGTTTTTT. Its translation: CASSRARGTGELFF.

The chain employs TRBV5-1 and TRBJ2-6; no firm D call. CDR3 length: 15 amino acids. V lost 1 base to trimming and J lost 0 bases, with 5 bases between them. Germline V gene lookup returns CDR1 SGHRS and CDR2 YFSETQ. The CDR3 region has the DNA TGCGCCAGCAGCTTGAGCGTCTCTGGGGCCAACGTCCTGACTTTC. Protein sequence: CASSLSVSGANVLTF.

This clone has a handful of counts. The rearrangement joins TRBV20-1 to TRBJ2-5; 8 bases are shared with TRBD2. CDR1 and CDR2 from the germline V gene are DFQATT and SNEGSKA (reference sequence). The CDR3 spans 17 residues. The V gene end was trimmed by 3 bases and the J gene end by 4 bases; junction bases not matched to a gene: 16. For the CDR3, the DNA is TGCAGTGCTAGTATAAACCGGCGAGCGGGAGAAAGAGAGACCCAGTACTTC. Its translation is CSASINRRAGERETQYF.

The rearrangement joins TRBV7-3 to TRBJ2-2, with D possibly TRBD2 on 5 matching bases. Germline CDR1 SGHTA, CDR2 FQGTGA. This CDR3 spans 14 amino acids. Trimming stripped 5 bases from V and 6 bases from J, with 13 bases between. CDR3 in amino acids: CASSQERRSGELFF. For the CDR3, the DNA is TGTGCCAGCAGCCAGGAGCGGCGGTCCGGGGAGCTGTTTTTT. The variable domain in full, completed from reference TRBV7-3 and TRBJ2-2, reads GAGVSQTPSNKVTEKGKYVELRCDPISGHTALYWYRQSLGQGPEFLIYFQGTGAADDSGLPNDRFFAVRPEGSVSTLKIQRTERGDSAVYLCASSQERRSGELFFGEGSRLTVL.